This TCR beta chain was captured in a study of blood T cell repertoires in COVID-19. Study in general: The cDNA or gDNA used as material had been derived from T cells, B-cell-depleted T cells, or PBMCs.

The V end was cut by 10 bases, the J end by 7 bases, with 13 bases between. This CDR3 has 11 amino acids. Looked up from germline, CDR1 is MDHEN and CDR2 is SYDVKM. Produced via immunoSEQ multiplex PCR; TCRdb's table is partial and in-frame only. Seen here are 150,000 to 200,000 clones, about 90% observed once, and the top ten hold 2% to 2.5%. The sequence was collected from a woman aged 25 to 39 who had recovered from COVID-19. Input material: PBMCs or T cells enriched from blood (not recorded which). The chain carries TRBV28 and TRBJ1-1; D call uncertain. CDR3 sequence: CATWAGSEAFF. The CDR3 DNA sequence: TGTGCCACGTGGGCCGGGAGTGAAGCTTTCTTT.